This is a list of T cell receptor beta chains from one sample in a study of CD8 T cells in Susac syndrome. MiXCR was run by TCRdb on the immunoSEQ multiplex PCR reads, yielding one entry per CDR3 protein. The table includes fewer than 80,000 distinct CDR3 sequences, approximately 93% detected once. The sequenced material came from CD8+ T cells from PBMCs. The origin of the receptors is a human donor with Susac syndrome. Each CDR3 is given with its conserved first and last residue. Each record gives: clone size, D gene, V gene, J gene, CDR3 DNA, CDR3 protein. D genes are given only for firm matches. Clone size, where shown, is once, few, many, or a class for clones that have expanded.

-	-	TRBV9	TRBJ2-7	TGTGCCAGCAGCCCATCGGACAGGCCAGCGGGGGAGCAGTACTTC	CASSPSDRPAGEQYF
once	-	TRBV7-2	TRBJ2-6	TGTGCCAGCAGCTTACCAAAGCGGCTAGCGACAGGGGCCAACGTCCTGACTTTC	CASSLPKRLATGANVLTF
once	-	TRBV28	TRBJ2-4	TGTGCCAGCAGTTTAGACCATTCGTTAACGTTAGCCAAAAACATTCAGTACTTC	CASSLDHSLTLAKNIQYF
-	-	TRBV9	TRBJ1-2	TGTGCCAGCAGCGCATGGGACCGAGCCTATGTTTACACCTTC	CASSAWDRAYVYTF
-	-	TRBV9	TRBJ2-3	TGTGCCAGCACTACTAGTGGAGATACGCAGTATTTT	CASTTSGDTQYF
-	-	TRBV2	TRBJ2-1	TGTGCCAGCTCAAAGGACCCGGACTCCTCTTGGGAGCAGTTCTTC	CASSKDPDSSWEQFF
-	TRBD1	TRBV12-3/TRBV12-4	TRBJ1-5	TGTGCCAGCAGCCCAGCTGGGGACAGATCCAATCAGCCCCAGCATTTT	CASSPAGDRSNQPQHF
-	-	TRBV15	TRBJ2-1	TGTGCCACCAGCGAGGGGGGTGACCCGGCTGAGCAGTTCTTC	CATSEGGDPAEQFF
-	-	TRBV20-1	TRBJ2-7	TGCAGTGCTAGAGGTGGGGCTAGCGCCGACCTATACGAGCAGTACTTC	CSARGGASADLYEQYF
once	TRBD2	TRBV11-2	TRBJ2-1	TGTGCCAGCAGCCCCCTCGCAGCGGGGGGGCTGTTCTTC	CASSPLAAGGLFF
-	TRBD1	TRBV7-8	TRBJ2-7	TGTGCCAGCAGCTTTTACCGGGACAGGGGGTACGAGCAGTACTTC	CASSFYRDRGYEQYF
-	-	TRBV27	TRBJ2-2	TGTGCCAGCAGCTACGGACGCCACAACACCGGGGAGCTGTTTTTT	CASSYGRHNTGELFF
-	-	TRBV12-3/TRBV12-4	TRBJ1-1	TGTGCCAGCAGTTTAGCGGGGACCGGTGGCACTGAAGCTTTCTTT	CASSLAGTGGTEAFF
-	-	TRBV12-3/TRBV12-4	TRBJ1-2	TGTGCCAGCAGTGGGTTGTGGGGCTACACCTTC	CASSGLWGYTF
-	-	TRBV11-2	TRBJ2-2	TGTGCCAGCAGCCAGGGTCGGGAGCTGTTTTTT	CASSQGRELFF
once	-	TRBV10-2	TRBJ2-5	TGCGCCAGCAGTGAAGGCACTCGGACGGATGTCAAAGAGACCCAGTACTTC	CASSEGTRTDVKETQYF
-	-	TRBV13	TRBJ2-5	TGTGCCAGCAGCATCCGGGCGGGGCGGGAGACCCAGTACTTC	CASSIRAGRETQYF
-	-	TRBV29-1	TRBJ2-2	TGCAGCGTTGAAGATCTTGACGGAAACGCCGGGGAGCTGTTTTTT	CSVEDLDGNAGELFF
-	TRBD1	TRBV4-3	TRBJ1-4	TGCGCCAGCAGCCGGGACAGGACTGCAACTAATGAAAAACTGTTTTTT	CASSRDRTATNEKLFF
-	TRBD1	TRBV30	TRBJ1-2	TGTGCCTGGAGGAAGGGACAGGGGATTAACTATGGCTACACCTTC	CAWRKGQGINYGYTF
-	-	TRBV9	TRBJ2-1	TGTGCCAGCAGCGTAGATTACAGGGACAATGAGCAGTTCTTC	CASSVDYRDNEQFF
once	TRBD1	TRBV12-3/TRBV12-4	TRBJ1-2	TGTGCCAGCAGTGGGTGGACAGGAGGATATGGCTACACCTTC	CASSGWTGGYGYTF
once	TRBD2	TRBV9	TRBJ2-3	TGTGCCAGCAGCCCTGAGCGGGGGGCCGAATCAGATACGCAGTATTTT	CASSPERGAESDTQYF
-	-	TRBV20-1	TRBJ2-1	TGCAGTGCTCCGGCAGCTTTTGCCAATGAGCAGTTCTTC	CSAPAAFANEQFF
-	TRBD2	TRBV15	TRBJ2-7	TGTGCCACCAGCAGAGATCGGAGCGGGGGACCCAACGAGCAGTACTTC	CATSRDRSGGPNEQYF
-	-	TRBV20-1	TRBJ1-4	TGCAGTGCCCGCCAGCGGGTTGGGTCTGAAAAACTGTTTTTT	CSARQRVGSEKLFF
-	-	TRBV6-5	TRBJ2-5	TGTGCCAGCAGTTATGGAAGACAGAAAGAGACCCAGTACTTC	CASSYGRQKETQYF
-	-	TRBV2	TRBJ1-1	TGTGCCAGCAGCAAGGACAGACTGAACACTGAAGCTTTCTTT	CASSKDRLNTEAFF
-	-	TRBV28	TRBJ2-3	TGTGCCAGCAGTGTCCTACTAGGGAGCACAGATACGCAGTATTTT	CASSVLLGSTDTQYF
-	-	TRBV5-4	TRBJ2-2	TGTGCCAGCAGCTCGGGGACAACCGGGGAGCTGTTTTTT	CASSSGTTGELFF
-	-	TRBV5-6	TRBJ2-1	TGTGCCAGCAGGGGGAAGGGGTCCTACAATGAGCAGTTCTTC	CASRGKGSYNEQFF
once	-	TRBV7-9	TRBJ1-4	TGTGCCAGCAGCACACACCGGGAGCTAAATGAAAAACTGTTTTTT	CASSTHRELNEKLFF
-	-	TRBV6-2/TRBV6-3	TRBJ2-4	TGTGCCAGCGGGGACGGAAACATTCAGTACTTC	CASGDGNIQYF
-	-	TRBV7-9	TRBJ2-3	TGTGCCAGCACCCACAGGACAGATACGCAGTATTTT	CASTHRTDTQYF
-	-	TRBV9	TRBJ1-5	TGTGCCAGCAGCGCCCAGGGAACCAATCAGCCCCAGCATTTT	CASSAQGTNQPQHF
-	TRBD1	TRBV7-6	TRBJ1-1	TGTGCCAGCAGTCAGACAGGGCAGACTGAAGCTTTCTTT	CASSQTGQTEAFF
-	-	TRBV18	TRBJ2-7	TGTGCCAGCTCACCACCCAGGGGCCACGAGCAGTACTTC	CASSPPRGHEQYF
-	-	TRBV6-2/TRBV6-3	TRBJ1-2	TGTGCCAGCAGCCCCGGGACTCCGGGCTACACCTTC	CASSPGTPGYTF
-	TRBD2	TRBV7-8	TRBJ2-3	TGTGCCAGCAGCTTGAGCGGGGGGGCAGGGACAGATACGCAGTATTTT	CASSLSGGAGTDTQYF
once	-	TRBV18	TRBJ2-7	TGTGCCAGCTCACCGAGTTTAAGGGCCGGCGTCTACGAGCAGTACTTC	CASSPSLRAGVYEQYF
-	-	TRBV12-3/TRBV12-4	TRBJ2-1	TGTGCCAGCAGTATAACACACAATGAGCAGTTCTTC	CASSITHNEQFF
-	-	TRBV3-1	TRBJ2-7	TGTGCCAGCAGCCAAGAACACGGGGGTGGCTACGAGCAGTACTTC	CASSQEHGGGYEQYF
-	-	TRBV3-1	TRBJ2-5	TGTGCCAGCAGCCAAGCTTTTACTTCATATGTAGAGACCCAGTACTTC	CASSQAFTSYVETQYF